The source of this TCR beta chain is a study of blood T cell repertoires in COVID-19. Study-level background: Nucleic acid was either cDNA or gDNA, and it came from T cells, B-cell-depleted T cells, or PBMCs.

Method: immunoSEQ multiplex PCR; TCRdb's copy keeps in-frame clones and lacks some. There are approximately 270,000 clones in the sample; about 80% occur only once, and more than 7% lies in the top ten. Trimming shortened V by 0 bases and J by 9 bases, and 15 bases separated the two germline ends. The CDR3 spans 14 residues. Germline loops: CDR1 GTSNPN, CDR2 SVGIG (reference sequence). The sequenced sample was peripheral blood. The receptor was derived from an elderly man with acute or convalescent COVID-19. This chain uses TRBV30 with TRBJ2-1, with a weak D call TRBD2 (5 bases). CDR3 residues: CAWSVGVTAPEQFF. The CDR3 nucleotides are TGTGCCTGGAGTGTCGGGGTTACGGCTCCTGAGCAGTTCTTC.